This T cell receptor (beta chain) was sequenced in a study of shared clonotypes between healthy human individuals. The donor cohort consisted entirely of Caucasian adults residing in Nashville, Tennessee. Looked up from germline, CDR1 is MNHNS and CDR2 is SASEGT. The CDR3 has 12 residues. The ends lost 8 bases at V and 5 bases at J; junction bases unmatched: 5. This clone was counted once. Generated by immunoSEQ multiplex PCR, the TCRdb table keeps only in-frame clones and is missing some. The data hold fewer than 2.5 million clones, with roughly 93% observed a single time. This TCR came from a man aged 18 to 29 in good health. Some clones in this sample may be carry-over from other donors' samples. V usage is TRBV6-1 and J usage is TRBJ2-7; 8 nucleotides agree with TRBD1. The specimen was naive CD4+ T cells from PBMCs. The subset denotes: CD45RA+ positively selected. The CDR3 sequence is CASQNRGDEQYF. DNA of the CDR3: TGTGCCAGCCAGAACAGGGGGGACGAGCAGTACTTC.